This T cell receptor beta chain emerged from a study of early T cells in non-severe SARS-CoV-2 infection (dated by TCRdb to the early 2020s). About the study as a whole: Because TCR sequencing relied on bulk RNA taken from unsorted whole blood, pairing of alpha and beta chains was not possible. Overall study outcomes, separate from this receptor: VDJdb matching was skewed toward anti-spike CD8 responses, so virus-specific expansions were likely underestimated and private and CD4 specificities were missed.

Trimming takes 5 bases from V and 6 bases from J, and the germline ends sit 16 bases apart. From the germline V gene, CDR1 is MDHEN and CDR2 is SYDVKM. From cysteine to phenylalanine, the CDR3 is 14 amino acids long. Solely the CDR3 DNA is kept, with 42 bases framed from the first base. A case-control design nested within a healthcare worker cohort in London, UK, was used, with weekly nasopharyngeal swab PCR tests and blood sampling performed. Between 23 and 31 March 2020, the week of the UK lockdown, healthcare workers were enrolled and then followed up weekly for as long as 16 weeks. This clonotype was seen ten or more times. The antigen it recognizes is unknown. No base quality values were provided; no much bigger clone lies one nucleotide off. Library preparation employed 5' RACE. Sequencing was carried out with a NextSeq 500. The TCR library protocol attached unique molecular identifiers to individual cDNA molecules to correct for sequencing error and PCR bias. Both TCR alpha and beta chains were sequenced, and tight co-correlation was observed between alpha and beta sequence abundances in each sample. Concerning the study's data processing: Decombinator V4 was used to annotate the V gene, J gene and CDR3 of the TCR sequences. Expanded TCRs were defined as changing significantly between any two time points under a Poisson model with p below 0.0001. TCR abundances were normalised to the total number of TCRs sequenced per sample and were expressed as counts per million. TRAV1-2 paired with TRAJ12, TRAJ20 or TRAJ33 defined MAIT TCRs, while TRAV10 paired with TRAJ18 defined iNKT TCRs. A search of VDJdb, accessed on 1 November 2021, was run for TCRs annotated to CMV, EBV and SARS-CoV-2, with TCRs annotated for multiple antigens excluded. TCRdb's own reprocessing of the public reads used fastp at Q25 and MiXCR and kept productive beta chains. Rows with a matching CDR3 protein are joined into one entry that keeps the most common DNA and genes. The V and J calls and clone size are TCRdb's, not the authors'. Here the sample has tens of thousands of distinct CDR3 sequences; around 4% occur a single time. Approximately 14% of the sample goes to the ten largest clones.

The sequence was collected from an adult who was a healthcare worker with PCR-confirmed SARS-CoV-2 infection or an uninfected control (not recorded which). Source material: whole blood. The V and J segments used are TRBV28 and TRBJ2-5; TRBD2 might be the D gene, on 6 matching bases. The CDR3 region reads CASSLPGGQKTQYF. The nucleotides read TGTGCCAGCAGTCTCCCAGGAGGGCAAAAGACCCAGTACTTC.